Below, 32 T cell receptor beta chains from the same sample are listed, as sequenced in a study of shared clonotypes between healthy human individuals (TCRdb year 2020). Library preparation employed the immunoSEQ multiplex PCR assay. The source is immuneACCESS, and TCRdb retained only in-frame sequences with V and J called. Part of the clones is not carried over; for the studies checked, unresolved V genes explain less than half of this, and the remainder is unexplained. In this sample the table shows roughly 2,000,000 clones, 93% of which occur a single time. The biggest ten clones account for roughly 1.7% of the sample. CD8 naive samples were obtained by positive selection for CCR7 among CD45RO-negative cells, yielding a CD45RA+CCR7+ population from which TemRA cells were excluded. Sequencing used naive CD8+ T cells from PBMCs. The cell subset or site tag for this specimen amounts to: CD45RA+CCR7+. Receptor source: a man younger than 30 in good health. Some clones in this sample may be carry-over from other donors' samples.

CDR3 in DNA: TGTGCCAGCAGCCCAACCTACAGGGACCACTCTGGAAACACCATATATTTT. Its translation: CASSPTYRDHSGNTIYF. The V and J genes are TRBV7-9 and TRBJ1-3, with D tentatively TRBD1 (6 bases). This CDR3 is 17 amino acids long. Germline V CDR1 and CDR2: SEHNR, FQNEAQ (reference sequence). V gave up 5 bases and J gave up 0 bases, with 17 bases separating them. The full variable domain, completed using reference TRBV7-9 and TRBJ1-3, is DTGVSQNPRHKITKRGQNVTFRCDPISEHNRLYWYRQTLGQGPEFLTYFQNEAQLEKSRLLSDRFSAERPKGSFSTLEIQRTEQGDSAMYLCASSPTYRDHSGNTIYFGEGSWLTVV.

This clone was observed a single time. Different DNA sequences within this sample yield the same CDR3. V usage is TRBV29-1 and J usage is TRBJ1-3, with D possibly matching TRBD1 (5 bases). The CDR3 spans 12 residues. The V gene lost 6 bases and the J gene lost 0 bases, with 6 bases spanning the gap. Germline assignment: CDR1 SQVTM and CDR2 ANQGSEA. The CDR3 reads CSVTDSGNTIYF. The DNA of the CDR3 is TGCAGCGTGACAGACTCTGGAAACACCATATATTTT. Full variable domain (missing parts from reference TRBV29-1 and TRBJ1-3): SAVISQKPSRDICQRGTSLTIQCQVDSQVTMMFWYRQQPGQSLTLIATANQGSEATYESGFVIDKFPISRPNLTFSTLTVSNMSPEDSSIYLCSVTDSGNTIYFGEGSWLTVV.

This chain joins TRBV2 and TRBJ2-1, with 15 bases identical to TRBD2. Germline assignment: CDR1 SNHLY and CDR2 FYNNEI. V gave up 6 bases and J gave up 1 base; unmatched junction bases: 13. The CDR3 has 20 residues. CDR3 residues: CASSDTGTSGRTPSYNEQFF. In DNA, the CDR3 is TGTGCCAGCAGCGACACCGGGACTAGCGGGAGGACCCCTTCCTACAATGAGCAGTTCTTC. Looking up the rest from reference TRBV2 and TRBJ2-1 gives the full variable domain: EPEVTQTPSHQVTQMGQEVILRCVPISNHLYFYWYRQILGQKVEFLVSFYNNEISEKSEIFDDQFSVERPDGSNFTLKIRSTKLEDSAMYFCASSDTGTSGRTPSYNEQFFGPGTRLTVL.

V is TRBV27 and J is TRBJ2-6; D possibly uses TRBD1 or TRBD2 (5 bases each). The CDR3 is 16 residues long. Trimming cost V 2 bases and J 4 bases, with 12 bases left between them. CDR1 and CDR2 (germline): MNHEY, SMNVEV (reference sequence). As DNA, the CDR3 is TGTGCCAGCAGTTTAGGGTGGGGGTCCGGGGCCAACGTCCTGACTTTC. This translates into CASSLGWGSGANVLTF.

CDR3 nucleotide sequence: TGCGCCAGCAGCCAAGAAAAAGCCCTCCACTTT. Translated: CASSQEKALHF. The rearrangement links TRBV4-1 to TRBJ1-6; D is undetermined. There are 11 residues in the CDR3. The V gene's germline CDR1 is MGHRA and CDR2 YSYEKL. V gave up 0 bases and J gave up 14 bases, with 5 bases separating them.

The rearrangement uses TRBV6-5 and TRBJ2-7; 9 nucleotides align to TRBD2. CDR3 size: 13 residues. Trimming at V came to 7 bases and at J to 2 bases, leaving 3 bases not matched to a gene. Looked up from germline, CDR1 is MNHEY and CDR2 is SVGAGI. DNA for the CDR3: TGTGCCAGCAAGGTAGCGGGAGCCTACGAGCAGTACTTC. As protein: CASKVAGAYEQYF.

The chain recombines TRBV6-6 with TRBJ2-2, with unresolved D. V lost 5 bases and J 2 bases, leaving 6 bases between the germline ends. The CDR3 has 13 amino acids. Germline CDR1 reads MNHNY; CDR2 reads SVGAGI (reference sequence). As DNA, the CDR3 is TGTGCCAGCAGTCCCTATAACACCGGGGAGCTGTTTTTT. Translation gives CASSPYNTGELFF.

The chain couples TRBV28 to TRBJ2-5; the match to TRBD1 covers 8 bases. V lost 5 bases and J lost 2; bases outside the gene matches: 7. Germline V gene data show CDR1 as MDHEN and CDR2 as SYDVKM. The CDR3 runs to 15 residues. CDR3 DNA: TGTGCCAGCAGTCTTGACAGGGGCTGGCAAGAGACCCAGTACTTC. This gives the protein CASSLDRGWQETQYF.

DNA of the CDR3: TGTGCCAGCAGTTCCTCCTTGGGGGGAACTGAAGCTTTCTTT. It encodes CASSSSLGGTEAFF. The chain couples TRBV6-6 to TRBJ1-1; TRBD1 is a possible D gene (5 bases). There are 14 residues in the CDR3. The germline V gene has CDR1 MNHNY and CDR2 SVGAGI (reference sequence). The V and J ends lost 4 bases and 5 bases respectively, with 14 bases between them.

In regard to this clone: This sample also contains other DNA sequences that code for the same CDR3. The chain employs TRBV7-9 and TRBJ2-7; D remains ambiguous. Trimming cost V 2 bases and J 1 base, with 6 bases left between them. CDR3 size: 13 residues. Germline CDR1 reads SEHNR; CDR2 reads FQNEAQ (reference sequence). CDR3 DNA sequence: TGTGCCAGCAGCTTAAGGGCGTCCTACGAGCAGTACTTC. Translated, it gives CASSLRASYEQYF.

Turning to this clone: The same CDR3 is also encoded by other DNA sequences in this sample. The V call is TRBV9, the J call TRBJ2-2; no definite D call. The CDR3 is made up of 13 amino acids. Germline CDR1 is SGDLS and CDR2 is YYNGEE. V gave up 2 bases and J gave up 7 bases, with 9 bases separating them. This CDR3 reads CASSVGSGGELFF. The CDR3 DNA sequence: TGTGCCAGCAGCGTGGGGTCGGGCGGGGAGCTGTTTTTT.

This clone has just one count. Other DNA sequences in the sample encode the same CDR3. The chain recombines TRBV7-6 with TRBJ2-7; 7 bases are a match to TRBD2. This CDR3 comprises 14 residues. Trimming removed 4 bases from V and 0 bases from J; junction bases left unmatched: 3. In germline, CDR1 is SGHVS, CDR2 FNYEAQ. CDR3 sequence: CASSWGGSSYEQYF. For the CDR3, the DNA is TGTGCCAGCAGCTGGGGGGGGAGCTCCTACGAGCAGTACTTC. The full variable domain, its missing parts supplied by reference TRBV7-6 and TRBJ2-7, is GAGVSQSPRYKVTKRGQDVALRCDPISGHVSLYWYRQALGQGPEFLTYFNYEAQQDKSGLPNDRFSAERPEGSISTLTIQRTEQRDSAMYRCASSWGGSSYEQYFGPGTRLTVT.

V usage is TRBV19 and J usage is TRBJ2-2; D gene uncertain. Germline V lookup: CDR1 LNHDA, CDR2 SQIVND (reference sequence). V shed 8 bases and J shed 6 bases, with 10 bases lying between them. CDR3 length equals 12 residues. The CDR3 sequence: CASGIRAGELFF. CDR3 nucleotides: TGTGCCAGTGGGATCCGTGCCGGGGAGCTGTTTTTT.

The V and J genes are TRBV7-8 and TRBJ2-3; D may be TRBD2 (5 bases). The CDR3 consists of 17 residues. V gave up 6 bases and J gave up 0 bases, with 19 bases separating them. Germline CDR1 is SGHVS and CDR2 is FQNEAQ. For the CDR3, the DNA is TGTGCCAGCAGACGAACAAGGACTGAGACTAGCACAGATACGCAGTATTTT. Protein product: CASRRTRTETSTDTQYF.

The chain uses TRBV2 and TRBJ2-4, with 8 bases matching TRBD1. V dropped 8 bases and J dropped 3; count of bases not matched to a gene: 15. Germline CDR1 and CDR2: SNHLY and FYNNEI. The length of the CDR3 is 17 residues. The CDR3 nucleotides are TGTGCCAGCTTAGGACAGGGAGGTGGAAAGGGCAAAAACATTCAGTACTTC. Translating it yields CASLGQGGGKGKNIQYF. Complete variable domain (other parts from reference TRBV2 and TRBJ2-4): EPEVTQTPSHQVTQMGQEVILRCVPISNHLYFYWYRQILGQKVEFLVSFYNNEISEKSEIFDDQFSVERPDGSNFTLKIRSTKLEDSAMYFCASLGQGGGKGKNIQYFGAGTRLSVL.

The V call is TRBV27, the J call TRBJ2-7; D is perhaps TRBD2 (6 bases). The CDR3 spans 13 residues. Germline-derived CDR1 and CDR2 are MNHEY and SMNVEV (reference sequence). V was trimmed by 5 bases and J by 5 bases, leaving 13 bases between them. In DNA, the CDR3 is TGTGCCAGCAGTGGATCCCGGGGGAACGAGCAGTACTTC. This sequence encodes CASSGSRGNEQYF.

The rearrangement uses TRBV18 and TRBJ2-5, with D hard to call. V lost 3 bases and J 2 bases, leaving 10 bases between the germline ends. The CDR3 is made up of 14 amino acids. CDR1 is KGHSH, CDR2 LQKENI, per germline. The CDR3 spells CASSPTRDQETQYF. CDR3 nucleotides: TGTGCCAGCTCACCGACAAGGGATCAAGAGACCCAGTACTTC.

The chain recombines TRBV7-9 with TRBJ2-5; possibly TRBD2 for D (5 bases). The V and J ends lost 5 bases and 13 bases respectively, with 20 bases between them. This CDR3 spans 13 amino acids. Germline CDR1 SEHNR, CDR2 FQNEAQ (reference sequence). CDR3 nucleotides: TGTGCCAGCAGCGGCGGCCGGACTTTAGGGTCGTACTTC. Protein sequence: CASSGGRTLGSYF.

This chain connects TRBV29-1 to TRBJ2-2; TRBD2 matches at 13 bases. Trimming at V came to 7 bases and at J to 4 bases, leaving 6 bases not matched to a gene. Germline CDR1 and CDR2: SQVTM and ANQGSEA. The CDR3 spans 15 residues. CDR3 residues: CSALLAGGLTGELFF. The DNA for the CDR3 is TGCAGCGCCCTACTAGCGGGAGGGCTCACCGGGGAGCTGTTTTTT.

V and J are TRBV28 and TRBJ2-7; D gene unclear. Germline values: CDR1 MDHEN, CDR2 SYDVKM. V was cut by 6 bases and J by 2 bases, with 17 bases left in between. The CDR3 runs 15 residues. CDR3 sequence: CASRVSWTHTYEQYF. CDR3 sequence (DNA): TGTGCCAGCAGGGTTTCGTGGACGCATACCTACGAGCAGTACTTC.

The rearrangement uses TRBV2 and TRBJ2-7; 10 nucleotides line up with TRBD1. With 4 bases clipped from V and 0 bases from J, the junction kept 3 bases outside the gene matches. CDR3 size: 15 residues. Germline V lookup: CDR1 SNHLY, CDR2 FYNNEI. The CDR3: CASSGQGASSYEQYF. CDR3 nucleotide sequence: TGTGCCAGCAGTGGACAGGGGGCTTCCTCCTACGAGCAGTACTTC.

CDR3 DNA: TGTGCCAGCAGAACCGGGGGGAACACCGGGGAGCTGTTTTTT. It specifies CASRTGGNTGELFF. The chain uses TRBV7-9 and TRBJ2-2, with D perhaps matching TRBD2 (6 bases). Looked up from germline, CDR1 is SEHNR and CDR2 is FQNEAQ (reference sequence). The V end lost 6 bases, the J end lost 1 base, and 9 bases lay between the germline ends. This CDR3 is built from 14 residues.

V and J are TRBV11-2 and TRBJ1-2; D possibly corresponds to TRBD1 (6 bases). The CDR3 is 13 amino acids. Per the germline V gene, CDR1 is SGHAT and CDR2 is FQNNGV. The V end was cut by 5 bases, the J end by 4 bases, with 11 bases between. The CDR3 coding sequence is TGTGCCAGCAGCCTACGGACAGCCTATGGCTACACCTTC. Its translation: CASSLRTAYGYTF.

The V gene is TRBV6-5, the J gene TRBJ1-1; D gene unclear. V was shortened by 5 bases and J by 1 base, with 14 bases between the two germline ends. Germline-derived CDR1 and CDR2 are MNHEY and SVGAGI. CDR3 size: 15 residues. CDR3 nucleotides: TGTGCCAGCAGTCGCCGAGTACTAGGGAACACTGAAGCTTTCTTT. Its protein product is CASSRRVLGNTEAFF.

V usage is TRBV6-5 and J usage is TRBJ2-2; D might be TRBD1 (5 bases). The V and J ends lost 5 bases and 8 bases respectively, with 9 bases between them. Germline V lookup: CDR1 MNHEY, CDR2 SVGAGI. The CDR3 is 12 residues long. CDR3 DNA: TGTGCCAGCAGTGGCCGGACAGGGGAGCTGTTTTTT. Protein product: CASSGRTGELFF.

The chain is built from TRBV25-1 and TRBJ2-7, with D perhaps given as TRBD1 or TRBD2 (5 bases each). V was trimmed by 5 bases and J by 3 bases, leaving 14 bases between them. The CDR3 length is 14 residues. Germline V gene lookup returns CDR1 MGHDK and CDR2 SYGVNS. CDR3 protein: CASSNPGPYYEQYF. In DNA form, the CDR3 reads TGTGCCAGCAGTAACCCGGGACCCTACTACGAGCAGTACTTC.

V usage is TRBV9 and J usage is TRBJ2-1; TRBD1 might be the D (5 bases). The CDR3 totals 12 residues. The V end was cut by 3 bases, the J end by 10 bases, with 11 bases between. Germline CDR1 reads SGDLS; CDR2 reads YYNGEE. This CDR3 is CASSEGAIEQFF. CDR3 DNA sequence: TGTGCCAGCAGCGAAGGGGCAATCGAGCAGTTCTTC.

This sequence joins TRBV5-1 and TRBJ1-1, with D uncertain. The V gene lost 6 bases and the J gene lost 8 bases, with 11 bases spanning the gap. From germline, CDR1 is SGHRS and CDR2 YFSETQ. The CDR3 length is 11 residues. CDR3 amino acids: CASNQAGEAFF. CDR3 DNA: TGCGCCAGCAACCAAGCGGGCGAAGCTTTCTTT.

The chain uses TRBV19 and TRBJ2-7; 13 bases fit TRBD2. Looked up from germline, CDR1 is LNHDA and CDR2 is SQIVND (reference sequence). This CDR3 comprises 15 residues. V lost 7 bases, J lost 4 bases, and 7 bases stayed unmatched. CDR3 coding DNA: TGTGCCAGTACCTTGACTAGCGGGGGGATTTACGAGCAGTACTTC. This sequence encodes CASTLTSGGIYEQYF.

This clone was seen only once. The J gene is TRBJ1-2, the V gene TRBV5-1, with a possible D match to TRBD1 (5 bases). With 0 bases removed from V and 7 bases from J, the gap between germline ends came to 16 bases. The V gene's germline CDR1 is SGHRS and CDR2 YFSETQ. This CDR3 has 15 amino acids. The CDR3 DNA is TGCGCCAGCAGCTTGGATGGGGACGCTTACGGTGGCTACACCTTC. Its translation: CASSLDGDAYGGYTF.

The chain links TRBV6-6 to TRBJ2-7, with D unresolved. Germline V gene data show CDR1 as MNHNY and CDR2 as SVGAGI (reference sequence). Trimming pared 8 bases from V and 3 bases from J, leaving 11 bases between. CDR3 length equals 12 residues. The CDR3 loop is CASRPPGYEQYF. The CDR3 coding sequence is TGTGCCAGCCGTCCTCCCGGCTACGAGCAGTACTTC.

On this clone itself: At the DNA level, this CDR3 is encoded by other sequences in the same sample as well. CDR3 sequence reads: CASSIRDRPYEQYF. The CDR3 DNA is TGTGCCAGTAGTATAAGGGACAGACCTTACGAGCAGTACTTC. The chain joins TRBV19 to TRBJ2-7, with 7 bases lining up with TRBD1. Trimming took 2 bases from V and 4 from J; bases not matched to a gene: 5. The CDR3 runs to 14 residues. Germline CDR1 is LNHDA and CDR2 is SQIVND (reference sequence). Together with reference TRBV19 and TRBJ2-7, the CDR3 gives the full variable domain: DGGITQSPKYLFRKEGQNVTLSCEQNLNHDAMYWYRQDPGQGLRLIYYSQIVNDFQKGDIAEGYSVSREKKESFPLTVTSAQKNPTAFYLCASSIRDRPYEQYFGPGTRLTVT.